This T cell receptor beta chain was found in a study of T cells in Graves' hyperthyroidism and ophthalmopathy. Whole-study findings and limits: Blood shared most expanded thyroid clonotypes above 0.001.

Researchers barred patients who had uncontrolled infection, other autoimmune disease, pregnancy or lactation. What was amplified from RNA transcripts were TCR beta CDR3 regions. First-round RT-PCR targeting the TCR CDR3 was performed with the HTBI primer set. One entry per CDR3 protein, called by TCRdb with MiXCR from the multiplex PCR reads. The profile shows more than 600,000 distinct CDR3 sequences, about 17% of them singletons. The V gene lost 2 bases and the J gene lost 3 bases, with 13 bases spanning the gap. This CDR3 has 15 residues. The germline V gene encodes CDR1 MNHEY and CDR2 SVGEGT. Comment on this clonotype: Its antigen is undetermined.

Material: blood. The TCR comes from a man between 18 and 29 years old with Graves' hyperthyroidism. The chain is built from TRBV6-2 or TRBV6-3 and TRBJ1-2; D perhaps matches TRBD1 (5 bases). CDR3 bases: TGTGCCAGCAGTTACGGGGACCGAAGGGACTATGGCTACACCTTC. This translates into CASSYGDRRDYGYTF.